This record covers a single TCR beta chain. Antigen: not known. The sample is drawn from a study of beta chain features in type 1 diabetes. Points from the study as a whole: All four CD4+ subsets of Type 1 diabetes patients contained TCRB CDR3s that were moderately but significantly shorter.

Each donor gave one heparinised blood draw averaging around 120 mL. Isolation of CD4+ naive, central memory, regulatory and stem cell-like memory cells was achieved by sorting via CD45RO/CCR7/CD25/CD127/CD95/CD27. TCRB transcripts that were expressed got sequenced, as all of the isolated RNA had been reverse transcribed. Assay used: immunoSEQ multiplex PCR; TCRdb lists only in-frame clones, some missing. The sample holds around 260,000 clones, 20% seen once. Germline loops: CDR1 LNHDA, CDR2 SQIVND (reference sequence). V was clipped by 3 bases and J by 5 bases, with 16 bases between them. CDR3 size: 15 residues.

Sequencing used naive CD4+ T cells from blood. The V call is TRBV19, the J call TRBJ1-2; no firm D call. This receptor was taken from a woman aged 40 to 50 with type 1 diabetes. The CDR3 loop is CASSMHTILWYGYTF. CDR3 DNA: TGTGCCAGTAGTATGCACACAATCCTTTGGTATGGCTACACCTTC.